This entry describes one T cell receptor beta chain. A junction end diverges from the germline sequence, so it may reflect a read error. The sample is drawn from a study of T cell changes during pregnancy in multiple sclerosis. Germline-derived CDR1 and CDR2 are ENHRY and SYGVKD. This CDR3 is 17 amino acids long. Some clones are missing from TCRdb's copy, which holds only in-frame ones; the method was immunoSEQ multiplex PCR. The sample shows around 35,000 clones, approximately 92% of them seen only once. Sequenced material: CD4+ T cells from peripheral blood mononuclear cells, taken in the third trimester of pregnancy. The source of this sequence is a female donor in good health, enrolled as a control in a pregnancy study. This chain links TRBV10-3 with TRBJ1-3, with 9 bases lining up with TRBD1. The chain's CDR3 is CAISQSGTGISGNTIYF. The CDR3 DNA sequence: TGTGCCATCAGTCAGTCCGGGACAGGGATCTCTGGAAACACCATATATTTT.